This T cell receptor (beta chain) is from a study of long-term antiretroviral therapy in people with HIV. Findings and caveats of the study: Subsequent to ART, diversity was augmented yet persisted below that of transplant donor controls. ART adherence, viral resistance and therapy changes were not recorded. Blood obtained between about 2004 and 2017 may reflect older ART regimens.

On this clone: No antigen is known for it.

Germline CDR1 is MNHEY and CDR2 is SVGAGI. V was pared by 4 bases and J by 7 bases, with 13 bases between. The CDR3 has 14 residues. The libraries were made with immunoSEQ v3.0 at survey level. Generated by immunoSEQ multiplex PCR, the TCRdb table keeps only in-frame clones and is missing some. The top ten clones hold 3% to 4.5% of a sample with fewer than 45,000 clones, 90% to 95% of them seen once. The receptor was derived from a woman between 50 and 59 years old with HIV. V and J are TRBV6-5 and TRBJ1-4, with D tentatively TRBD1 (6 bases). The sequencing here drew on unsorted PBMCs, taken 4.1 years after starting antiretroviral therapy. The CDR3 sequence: CASSSRGRGEKLFF. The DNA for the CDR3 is TGTGCCAGCAGTTCCCGGGGGCGGGGTGAAAAACTGTTTTTT.